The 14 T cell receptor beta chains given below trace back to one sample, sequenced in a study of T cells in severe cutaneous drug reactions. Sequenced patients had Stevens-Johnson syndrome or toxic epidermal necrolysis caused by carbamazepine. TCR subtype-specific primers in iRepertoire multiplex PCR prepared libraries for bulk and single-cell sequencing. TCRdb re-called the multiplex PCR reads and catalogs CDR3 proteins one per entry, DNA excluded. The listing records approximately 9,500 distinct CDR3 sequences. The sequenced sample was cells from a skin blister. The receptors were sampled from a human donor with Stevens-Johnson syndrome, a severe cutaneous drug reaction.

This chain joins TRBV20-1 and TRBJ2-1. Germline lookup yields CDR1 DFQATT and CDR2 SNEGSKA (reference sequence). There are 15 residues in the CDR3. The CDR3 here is CSAREFGGPYNEQFF.

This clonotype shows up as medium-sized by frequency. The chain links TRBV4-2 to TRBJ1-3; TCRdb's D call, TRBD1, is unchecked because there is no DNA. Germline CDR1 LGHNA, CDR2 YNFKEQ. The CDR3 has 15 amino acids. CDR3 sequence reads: CASSQDRGVGNTIYF.

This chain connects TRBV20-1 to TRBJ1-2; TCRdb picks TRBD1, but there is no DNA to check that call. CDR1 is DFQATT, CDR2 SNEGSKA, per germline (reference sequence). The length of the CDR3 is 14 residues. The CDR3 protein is CSTNDRGEGYGYTF.

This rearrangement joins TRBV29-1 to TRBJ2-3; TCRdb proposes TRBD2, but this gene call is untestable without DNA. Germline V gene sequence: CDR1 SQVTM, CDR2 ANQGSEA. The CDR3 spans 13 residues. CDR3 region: CSVAQGQTDTQYF.

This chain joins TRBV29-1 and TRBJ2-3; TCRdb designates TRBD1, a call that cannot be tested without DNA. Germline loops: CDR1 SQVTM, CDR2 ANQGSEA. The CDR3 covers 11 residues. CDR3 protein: CSVTGGDTQYF.

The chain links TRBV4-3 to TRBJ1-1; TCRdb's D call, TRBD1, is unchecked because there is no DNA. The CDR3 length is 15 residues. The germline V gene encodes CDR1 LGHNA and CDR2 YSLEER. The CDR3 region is CASSQDWGGDTEAFF.

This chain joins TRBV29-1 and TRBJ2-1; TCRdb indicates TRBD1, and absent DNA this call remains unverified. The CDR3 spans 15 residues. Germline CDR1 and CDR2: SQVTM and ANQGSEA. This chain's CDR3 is CSVEFRDRVQGEQFF.

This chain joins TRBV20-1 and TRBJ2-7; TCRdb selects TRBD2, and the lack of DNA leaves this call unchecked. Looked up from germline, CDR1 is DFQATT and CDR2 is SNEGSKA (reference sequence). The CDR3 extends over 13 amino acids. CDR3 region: CSAWTSGNSEQYF.

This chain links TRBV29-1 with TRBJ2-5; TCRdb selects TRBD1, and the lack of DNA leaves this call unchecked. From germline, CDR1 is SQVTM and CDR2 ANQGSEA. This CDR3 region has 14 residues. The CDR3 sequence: CSTRGGGHQETQYF.

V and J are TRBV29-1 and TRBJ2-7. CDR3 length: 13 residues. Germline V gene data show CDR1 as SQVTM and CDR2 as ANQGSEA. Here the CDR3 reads CSAQGQGSYEQYF.

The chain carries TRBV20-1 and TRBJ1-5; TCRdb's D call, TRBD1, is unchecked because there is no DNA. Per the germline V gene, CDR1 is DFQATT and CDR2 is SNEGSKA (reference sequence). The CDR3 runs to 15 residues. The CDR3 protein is CSARDLQGDDQPQHF.

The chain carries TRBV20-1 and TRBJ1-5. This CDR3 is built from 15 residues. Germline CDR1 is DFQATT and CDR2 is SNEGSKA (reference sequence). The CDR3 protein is CSARRGGISNQPQHF.

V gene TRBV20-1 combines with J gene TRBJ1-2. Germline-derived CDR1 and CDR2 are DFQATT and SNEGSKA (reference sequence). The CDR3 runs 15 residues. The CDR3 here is CSASSSTDVSFGYTF.

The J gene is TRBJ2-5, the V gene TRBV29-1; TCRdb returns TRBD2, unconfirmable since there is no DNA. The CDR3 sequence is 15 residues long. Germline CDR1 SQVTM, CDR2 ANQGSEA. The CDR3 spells CSVVVLAAYQETQYF.